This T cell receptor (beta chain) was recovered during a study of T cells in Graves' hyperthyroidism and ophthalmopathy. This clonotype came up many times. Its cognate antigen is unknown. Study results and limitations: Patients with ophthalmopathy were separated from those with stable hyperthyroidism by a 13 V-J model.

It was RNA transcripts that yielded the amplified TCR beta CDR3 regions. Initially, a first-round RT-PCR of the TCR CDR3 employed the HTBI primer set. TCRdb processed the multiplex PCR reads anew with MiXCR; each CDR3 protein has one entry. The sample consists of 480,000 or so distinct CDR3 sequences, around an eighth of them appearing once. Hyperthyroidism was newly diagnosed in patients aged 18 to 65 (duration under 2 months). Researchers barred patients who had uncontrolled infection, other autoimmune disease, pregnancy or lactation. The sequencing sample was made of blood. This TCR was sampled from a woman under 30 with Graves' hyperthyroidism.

CDR3 coding DNA: TGTGCCAGTAGTATAGCCCTCGGGAGGTACAATGAGCAGTTCTTC. This sequence encodes CASSIALGRYNEQFF. V gene TRBV19 combines with J gene TRBJ2-1; 7 bases agree with TRBD2. V lost 1 base, J lost 4 bases, and 4 bases stayed unmatched. The germline gives CDR1 LNHDA, CDR2 SQIVND (reference sequence). The CDR3 runs to 15 residues.